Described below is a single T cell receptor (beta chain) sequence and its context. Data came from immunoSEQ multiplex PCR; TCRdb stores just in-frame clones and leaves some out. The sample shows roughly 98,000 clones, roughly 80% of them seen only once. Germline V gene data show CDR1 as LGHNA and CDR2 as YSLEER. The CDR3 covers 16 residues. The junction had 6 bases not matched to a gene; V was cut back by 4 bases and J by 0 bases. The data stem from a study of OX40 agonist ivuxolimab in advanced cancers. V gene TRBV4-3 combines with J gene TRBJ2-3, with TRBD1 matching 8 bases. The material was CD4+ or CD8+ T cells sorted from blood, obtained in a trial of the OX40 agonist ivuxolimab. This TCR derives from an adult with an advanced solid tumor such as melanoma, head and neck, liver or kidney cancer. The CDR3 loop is CASSLTGGRSTDTQYF. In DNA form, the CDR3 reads TGCGCCAGCAGCCTTACAGGGGGTCGTAGCACAGATACGCAGTATTTT.